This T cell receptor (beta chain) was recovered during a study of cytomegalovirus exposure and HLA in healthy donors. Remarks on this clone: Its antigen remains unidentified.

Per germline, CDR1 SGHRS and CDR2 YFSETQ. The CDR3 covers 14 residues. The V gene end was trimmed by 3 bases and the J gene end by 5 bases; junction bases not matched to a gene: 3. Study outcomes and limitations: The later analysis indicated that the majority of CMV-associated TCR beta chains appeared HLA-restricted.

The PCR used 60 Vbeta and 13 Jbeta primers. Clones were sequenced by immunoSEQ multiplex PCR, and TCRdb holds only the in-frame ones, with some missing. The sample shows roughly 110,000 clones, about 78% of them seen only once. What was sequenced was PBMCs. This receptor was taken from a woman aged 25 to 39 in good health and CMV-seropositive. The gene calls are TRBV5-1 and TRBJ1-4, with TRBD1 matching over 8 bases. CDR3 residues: CASSWDRLNEKLFF. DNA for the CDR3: TGCGCCAGCAGCTGGGACAGGCTCAATGAAAAACTGTTTTTT. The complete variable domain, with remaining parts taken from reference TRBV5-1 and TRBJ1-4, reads KAGVTQTPRYLIKTRGQQVTLSCSPISGHRSVSWYQQTPGQGLQFLFEYFSETQRNKGNFPGRFSGRQFSNSRSEMNVSTLELGDSALYLCASSWDRLNEKLFFGSGTQLSVL.